The rows below give T cell receptor beta chains drawn from one sample of a study of CD8 T cells in Susac syndrome. TCRdb recomputed calls from the immunoSEQ multiplex PCR reads with MiXCR, one row per CDR3 protein. The sample lists 350,000 to 550,000 distinct CDR3 sequences, around 85% occurring once. The source material was CD8+ T cells from PBMCs. The receptors shown here come from a human donor with multiple sclerosis. CDR3s include the opening cysteine and the closing phenylalanine or tryptophan. A D gene is named only where the DNA matches it firmly. Some rows have no size entry. The others give once, few or many, or a class for an expanded clone.

clone size	V gene	J gene	D gene	CDR3 protein	CDR3 DNA
NA	TRBV7-9	TRBJ2-1	TRBD2	CASSLVLGGAYNEQFF	TGTGCCAGCAGCTTAGTGCTCGGGGGGGCGTACAATGAGCAGTTCTTC
NA	TRBV30	TRBJ2-7	NA	CAWRWQPSHEQYF	TGTGCCTGGAGATGGCAGCCCTCCCACGAGCAGTACTTC
NA	TRBV30	TRBJ1-2	NA	CAWSPDKILYGYTF	TGTGCCTGGAGTCCGGACAAGATTCTCTATGGCTACACCTTC
NA	TRBV10-3	TRBJ1-2	NA	CAISEWGEVDYGYTF	TGTGCCATCAGTGAGTGGGGGGAGGTCGACTATGGCTACACCTTC
once	TRBV20-1	TRBJ1-2	NA	CSAPLNGEFNYGYTF	TGCAGTGCTCCATTGAACGGGGAATTTAACTATGGCTACACCTTC
NA	TRBV7-2	TRBJ2-3	TRBD2	CASGWLAGGPIEQYF	TGTGCCAGCGGCTGGCTAGCGGGAGGGCCTATCGAGCAGTATTTT
NA	TRBV10-3	TRBJ1-1	NA	CAISDWEGETEAFF	TGTGCCATCAGTGATTGGGAAGGCGAGACTGAAGCTTTCTTT
NA	TRBV5-6	TRBJ2-7	NA	CASSPLNMDWDEQYF	TGTGCCAGCAGCCCCCTGAATATGGATTGGGACGAGCAGTACTTC
NA	TRBV19	TRBJ2-3	NA	CASSIESGEEGLDVQYF	TGTGCCAGTAGTATCGAGTCGGGAGAGGAGGGGCTAGATGTGCAGTATTTT
NA	TRBV6-1	TRBJ1-4	TRBD1	CASSPTGGTTNEKLFF	TGTGCCAGCAGTCCAACAGGGGGCACAACTAATGAAAAACTGTTTTTT
NA	TRBV19	TRBJ2-1	NA	CASSIEPNTPSNEQFF	TGTGCCAGTAGTATAGAACCAAACACCCCCTCCAATGAGCAGTTCTTC
few	TRBV3-1	TRBJ2-7	NA	CASSQEDKDYEQYF	TGTGCCAGCAGCCAAGAGGATAAAGACTACGAGCAGTACTTC
NA	TRBV4-1	TRBJ2-1	TRBD1	CASTGQGDMDEQFF	TGCGCCAGCACTGGACAGGGTGATATGGATGAGCAGTTCTTC
NA	TRBV6-6	TRBJ2-5	NA	CASTKQEGETQYF	TGTGCCAGCACAAAACAGGAGGGAGAGACCCAGTACTTC
NA	TRBV28	TRBJ2-1	TRBD2	CASKKREGYNEQFF	TGTGCCAGCAAAAAGCGGGAGGGCTACAATGAGCAGTTCTTC
NA	TRBV30	TRBJ2-2	NA	CAWRSDAGELFF	TGTGCCTGGAGGTCAGACGCCGGGGAGCTGTTTTTT
NA	TRBV7-9	TRBJ1-2	NA	CASSLEGLNGYTF	TGTGCCAGCAGCTTAGAGGGATTGAATGGCTACACCTTC
NA	TRBV5-5	TRBJ1-1	NA	CASTRGEGRTEAFF	TGTGCCAGCACCCGTGGGGAGGGGCGGACTGAAGCTTTCTTT
NA	TRBV7-8	TRBJ2-7	NA	CASSQTQETATYEQYF	TGTGCCAGCAGCCAAACCCAAGAGACAGCTACCTACGAGCAGTACTTC
NA	TRBV11-2	TRBJ2-3	TRBD2	CASSPWAASGGALTDTQYF	TGTGCCAGCAGCCCTTGGGCGGCTAGCGGGGGGGCGTTGACAGATACGCAGTATTTT
NA	TRBV11-2	TRBJ1-1	NA	CASSLWRGEDTEAFF	TGTGCCAGCAGCTTATGGAGGGGAGAGGACACTGAAGCTTTCTTT
NA	TRBV4-1	TRBJ1-1	TRBD1	CASSFRDSNTEAFF	TGCGCCAGCAGCTTCCGGGACAGCAACACTGAAGCTTTCTTT
NA	TRBV29-1	TRBJ2-2	NA	CSVDGQNTGELFF	TGCAGCGTTGACGGGCAGAACACCGGGGAGCTGTTTTTT
NA	TRBV28	TRBJ2-7	TRBD2	CASTFLGGWGEQYF	TGTGCCAGCACCTTTCTGGGAGGGTGGGGCGAGCAGTACTTC
NA	TRBV25-1	TRBJ2-7	TRBD1	CASGPGDRGHEQYF	TGTGCCAGCGGGCCCGGGGACAGGGGCCACGAGCAGTACTTC
NA	TRBV29-1	TRBJ2-7	NA	CSVDFPAGEQYF	TGCAGCGTTGATTTCCCCGCGGGAGAGCAGTACTTC
NA	TRBV4-2	TRBJ2-5	TRBD2	CASSQDPILAGGLIETQYF	TGTGCCAGCAGCCAAGACCCCATACTAGCGGGAGGGCTGATTGAGACCCAGTACTTC
NA	TRBV3-1	TRBJ2-3	NA	CASSRPEEPSTDTQYF	TGTGCCAGCAGCCGCCCAGAGGAACCTAGCACAGATACGCAGTATTTT
few	TRBV12-3/TRBV12-4	TRBJ2-7	NA	CASSPTVYEQYF	TGTGCCAGCAGTCCGACAGTCTACGAGCAGTACTTC
few	TRBV27	TRBJ2-7	NA	CASSHQGYEQYF	TGTGCCAGCTCGCATCAGGGTTACGAGCAGTACTTC
many	TRBV20-1	TRBJ1-1	NA	CSARGTEAFF	TGCAGTGCTAGGGGCACTGAAGCTTTCTTT
NA	TRBV5-1	TRBJ1-1	NA	CASSLWQGLSTEAFF	TGCGCCAGCAGCTTGTGGCAGGGACTGAGCACTGAAGCTTTCTTT
once	TRBV7-6	TRBJ2-7	NA	CASSAEADRSYEQYF	TGTGCCAGCAGCGCCGAGGCAGACAGATCCTACGAGCAGTACTTC
few	TRBV12-5	TRBJ1-1	NA	CASGFGPTQNTEAFF	TGTGCTAGTGGTTTCGGCCCTACTCAGAATACTGAAGCTTTCTTT
NA	TRBV27	TRBJ2-7	NA	CASSFLQGSEQYF	TGTGCCAGCAGTTTTTTACAGGGTAGCGAGCAGTACTTC
few	TRBV19	TRBJ2-7	NA	CASSISPGASYEQYF	TGTGCCAGTAGTATATCCCCGGGGGCCTCCTACGAGCAGTACTTC
NA	TRBV3-1	TRBJ1-2	NA	CASSQDPGPLAYGYTF	TGTGCCAGCAGCCAAGATCCGGGACCTTTGGCTTATGGCTACACCTTC
NA	TRBV3-1	TRBJ2-1	NA	CASSQAGHNEQFF	TGTGCCAGCAGCCAAGCCGGACACAATGAGCAGTTCTTC
NA	TRBV29-1	TRBJ2-7	TRBD2	CSATSGLTYEQYF	TGCAGCGCCACTAGCGGCCTAACCTACGAGCAGTACTTC
NA	TRBV12-3/TRBV12-4	TRBJ2-1	TRBD2	CASRYSGRRNEQFF	TGTGCCAGCAGGTATAGCGGGAGGCGCAATGAGCAGTTCTTC
NA	TRBV11-3	TRBJ1-5	NA	CASSSPRPQHF	TGTGCCAGCAGCTCCCCACGGCCCCAGCATTTT
NA	TRBV4-1	TRBJ1-2	NA	CASSQSNNYGYTF	TGCGCCAGCAGCCAATCAAACAACTATGGCTACACCTTC
NA	TRBV18	TRBJ2-1	TRBD2	CASSPREAHEQFF	TGTGCCAGCTCACCGCGGGAGGCCCATGAGCAGTTCTTC
NA	TRBV28	TRBJ2-1	NA	CASSLIFISSYNEQFF	TGTGCCAGCAGTTTAATTTTTATAAGCTCCTACAATGAGCAGTTCTTC
NA	TRBV6-5	TRBJ2-7	TRBD1	CASSRQGYHEQYF	TGTGCCAGCAGTCGACAGGGGTACCACGAGCAGTACTTC
NA	TRBV11-3	TRBJ2-5	NA	CASSSPGQGTQYF	TGTGCCAGCAGCTCCCCGGGTCAGGGGACCCAGTACTTC